One T cell receptor (beta chain) is described in this entry. The target antigen is unknown. These data belong to a study of T cell responses to AZD1222 COVID-19 vaccine. Regarding the study as a whole: Donor demographics were predominantly white British with a female majority; clonal diversity may be underestimated.

Trimming left V 0 bases short and J 4 bases short, with 13 bases between. There are 15 residues in the CDR3. Per germline, CDR1 SGHRS and CDR2 YFSETQ. Some clones are missing from TCRdb's copy, which holds only in-frame ones; the method was immunoSEQ multiplex PCR. The sample contains about 100,000 clones, roughly 86% of which appear only once. The source was peripheral blood, collected 28 days after the second AZD1222 dose. The clonotype comes from an adult who received the AZD1222 COVID-19 vaccine. The chain couples TRBV5-1 to TRBJ1-2, with unresolved D. The CDR3 sequence: CASSLALATPYGYTF. The CDR3 coding sequence is TGCGCCAGCAGCTTGGCCCTGGCCACCCCCTATGGCTACACCTTC.